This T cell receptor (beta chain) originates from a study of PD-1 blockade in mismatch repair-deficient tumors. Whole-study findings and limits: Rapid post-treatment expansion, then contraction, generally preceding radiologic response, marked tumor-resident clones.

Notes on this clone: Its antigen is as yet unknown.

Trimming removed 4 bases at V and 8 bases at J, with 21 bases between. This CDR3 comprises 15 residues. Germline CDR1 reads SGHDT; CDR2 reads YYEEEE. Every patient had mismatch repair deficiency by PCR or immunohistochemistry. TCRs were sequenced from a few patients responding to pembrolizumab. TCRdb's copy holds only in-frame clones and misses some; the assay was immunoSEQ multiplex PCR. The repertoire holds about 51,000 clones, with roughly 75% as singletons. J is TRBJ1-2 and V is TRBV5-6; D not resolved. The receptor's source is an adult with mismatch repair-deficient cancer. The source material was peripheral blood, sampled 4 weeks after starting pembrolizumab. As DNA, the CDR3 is TGTGCCAGCAGCGCCGATAGGTGGGAAACTGTGGGCTACACCTTC. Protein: CASSADRWETVGYTF.